A single sample gave rise to the 26 T cell receptor beta chains below, sequenced in a study of T cells in Graves' hyperthyroidism and ophthalmopathy. RNA transcripts provided the source from which TCR beta CDR3 regions were amplified. An initial round of RT-PCR targeting the TCR CDR3 relied on the HTBI primer set. From the multiplex PCR reads, TCRdb called clonotypes with MiXCR, one entry per CDR3 protein. Here the sample spans roughly 800,000 distinct CDR3 sequences, about two fifths being singletons. The source material was blood. The source of these receptors is a man aged 18-30 years with Graves' hyperthyroidism.

The genes are TRBV7-4 and TRBJ1-2; 8 nucleotides line up with TRBD1. V lost 8 bases and J lost 6; bases outside the gene matches: 8. In germline, CDR1 is SGHVT, CDR2 SQSDAQ. This CDR3 is 13 amino acids long. The chain's CDR3 is CASHSDRANGYTF. The CDR3 DNA is TGTGCCAGCCATTCGGACAGGGCGAATGGCTACACCTTC.

This clonotype showed up many times. CDR3 sequence: CASSPTPRYEQYF. The CDR3 nucleotides read TGTGCCAGCAGTCCCACACCTCGCTACGAGCAGTACTTC. The chain uses TRBV2 and TRBJ2-7; D is uncertain. CDR3 length: 13 amino acids. Germline V lookup: CDR1 SNHLY, CDR2 FYNNEI. The V end lost 5 bases, the J end lost 3 bases, and 11 bases lay between the germline ends.

This sequence joins TRBV7-2 and TRBJ2-5; D not resolved. The CDR3 spans 16 residues. V dropped 5 bases and J dropped 0 bases, with 16 bases sitting between them. In germline, CDR1 is SGHTA, CDR2 FQGNSA. The CDR3 coding sequence is TGTGCCAGCAGCACCCGACATAGGGCCTACCAAGAGACCCAGTACTTC. Translation gives CASSTRHRAYQETQYF.

The rearrangement joins TRBV24-1 to TRBJ2-7, with D possibly TRBD1 on 6 matching bases. The germline V and J ends were trimmed by 3 bases and 7 bases, with 18 bases remaining between them. The CDR3 consists of 15 residues. Per germline, CDR1 KGHDR and CDR2 SFDVKD. The DNA for the CDR3 is TGTGCCACCAGTGATCTGGACAGCAACCACAATGAGCAGTACTTC. It translates to CATSDLDSNHNEQYF.

The chain recombines TRBV7-8 with TRBJ1-3; unclear D gene. The CDR3 contains 15 residues. Germline CDR1 reads SGHVS; CDR2 reads FQNEAQ. Trimming stripped 5 bases from V and 2 bases from J, with 13 bases between. CDR3 coding DNA: TGTGCCAGCAGCCAAGGCCCGCCTCCTGGAAACACCATATATTTT. Protein product: CASSQGPPPGNTIYF.

This clonotype was counted a few times. The J gene is TRBJ2-5, the V gene TRBV20-1, with 9 bases matching TRBD2. From germline, CDR1 is DFQATT and CDR2 SNEGSKA (reference sequence). J gave up 6 bases and V 0 bases, and 8 bases lay outside the gene matches. The CDR3 sequence is 15 residues long. CDR3 amino acids: CSARDRRGGPKTQYF. The CDR3 DNA follows: TGCAGTGCTAGAGATCGGCGGGGGGGCCCAAAGACCCAGTACTTC.

This clonotype turned up a few times. The V call is TRBV4-1, the J call TRBJ1-1; D unclear. V dropped 1 base and J dropped 6 bases, with 12 bases sitting between them. The germline V gene encodes CDR1 MGHRA and CDR2 YSYEKL. This CDR3 is 14 amino acids long. CDR3 in DNA: TGCGCCAGCAGCCAAGTGGTGGAGGGATCTGAAGCTTTCTTT. Protein sequence: CASSQVVEGSEAFF.

The chain couples TRBV9 to TRBJ2-5, with D possibly being TRBD2 (6 bases). CDR3 length: 13 amino acids. Germline V gene lookup returns CDR1 SGDLS and CDR2 YYNGEE. The V gene lost 5 bases and the J gene lost 7 bases, with 15 bases spanning the gap. The CDR3 sequence: CASSPGTVGTQYF. DNA of the CDR3: TGTGCCAGCAGTCCCGGGACTGTGGGGACCCAGTACTTC.

Only a few counts were recorded for this clonotype. One junction end disagrees with the germline gene, perhaps due to a read error. In DNA form, the CDR3 reads TGTGCCAGCAGTGAGGACAACTACGAGCAGTACTTC. Its translation: CASSEDNYEQYF. J is TRBJ2-7 and V is TRBV10-3; D perhaps matches TRBD1 (5 bases). Per germline, CDR1 ENHRY and CDR2 SYGVKD. This CDR3 spans 12 amino acids.

V gene TRBV7-2 combines with J gene TRBJ1-1, with D possibly matching TRBD1 (6 bases). The germline V gene encodes CDR1 SGHTA and CDR2 FQGNSA. This CDR3 region has 15 residues. V was pared by 1 base and J by 12 bases, with 21 bases between. CDR3: CASSLDPEQGDSTFF. Written as DNA, the CDR3 is TGTGCCAGCAGCTTAGACCCGGAACAGGGAGATAGTACTTTCTTT.

The chain is built from TRBV7-2 and TRBJ2-5; 13 bases agree with TRBD2. In germline, CDR1 is SGHTA, CDR2 FQGNSA. Losses at the gene ends were 5 bases for V and 5 bases for J; bases not matched to a gene: 11. The CDR3 runs to 17 residues. As DNA, the CDR3 is TGTGCCAGCAGCCCGGGGACTAGCGGGACGATGGGGGAGACCCAGTACTTC. This codes for CASSPGTSGTMGETQYF.

The V gene is TRBV7-2, the J gene TRBJ1-5; weak D call: TRBD1 (5 bases). Germline V gives CDR1 SGHTA, CDR2 FQGNSA. V was shortened by 5 bases and J by 11 bases, with 16 bases between the two germline ends. The CDR3 loop spans 13 amino acids. DNA for the CDR3: TGTGCCAGCAGCCGGGGGGGGTCGGAGACCCAGCATTTT. This gives the protein CASSRGGSETQHF.

A few counts support this clonotype. The rearrangement uses TRBV6-1 and TRBJ2-5; unclear D gene. V dropped 8 bases and J dropped 2 bases, with 18 bases sitting between them. CDR3 length equals 15 residues. Germline CDR1 and CDR2: MNHNS and SASEGT. CDR3 protein: CASGLAAARQETQYF. DNA for the CDR3: TGTGCCAGCGGATTAGCCGCGGCGCGGCAAGAGACCCAGTACTTC.

The chain joins TRBV2 to TRBJ1-4; D is uncertain. The V and J ends lost 5 bases and 8 bases respectively, with 12 bases between them. Germline V gene lookup returns CDR1 SNHLY and CDR2 FYNNEI. The CDR3 has 13 amino acids. The CDR3 nucleotides read TGTGCCAGCAGTACTGACCCGAGGGAAAAACTGTTTTTT. Its translation: CASSTDPREKLFF.

As regards this clonotype: A much larger clone lies a single base off, so this may be a read error. The V call is TRBV19, the J call TRBJ1-5; a weak D match, TRBD1 (6 bases). This CDR3 region has 16 residues. In germline, CDR1 is LNHDA, CDR2 SQIVND (reference sequence). The DNA of the CDR3 is TGTGCCAGTAGTATCGCTGGGGGCAGCCGCAATCAGCTCCAGCATTTT. It specifies CASSIAGGSRNQLQHF.

This clonotype was seen a single time. Germline and junction disagree at one end, which may indicate a read error. The J gene is TRBJ2-7, the V gene TRBV20-1; TRBD1 or TRBD2 may be the D gene (5 bases each). This CDR3 contains 14 residues. CDR1 is DFQATT and CDR2 is SNEGSKA in the germline V gene (reference sequence). The CDR3 DNA follows: TGCAGTGCTAGCCGGGACGTCCCCTCCTACGAGCAGAACTTC. Residues: CSASRDVPSYEQNF.

In its sample, this clonotype was seen a few times. This chain joins TRBV20-1 and TRBJ1-5; 7 bases are a match to TRBD1. V dropped 3 bases and J dropped 0; count of bases not matched to a gene: 8. Germline V CDR1 and CDR2: DFQATT, SNEGSKA (reference sequence). The CDR3 is made up of 16 amino acids. In nucleotides, the CDR3 is TGCAGTGCTAGGGTACTGGGACAGCTTAGCAATCAGCCCCAGCATTTT. Translation: CSARVLGQLSNQPQHF.

Many counts were recorded for this clonotype. The rearrangement joins TRBV2 to TRBJ1-5, with a possible D match to TRBD1 (5 bases). V lost 7 bases and J 8 bases, leaving 15 bases between the germline ends. Germline CDR1 reads SNHLY; CDR2 reads FYNNEI. The CDR3 runs to 13 residues. The CDR3 spells CASMGREYEPQHF. In nucleotides, the CDR3 is TGTGCCAGCATGGGCAGGGAGTATGAGCCCCAGCATTTT.

The genes are TRBV15 and TRBJ1-6; 8 nucleotides agree with TRBD1. The germline V gene has CDR1 LNHNV and CDR2 YYDKDF (reference sequence). The J segment lost 7 bases and the V segment lost 6 bases, leaving 8 bases of the junction unmatched. The CDR3 loop spans 15 amino acids. CDR3 residues: CATSPSDRVNSPLHF. The DNA of the CDR3 is TGTGCCACCAGTCCTTCGGACAGGGTGAATTCACCCCTCCACTTT.

CDR3 protein: CSARAGDQPTYEQYF. As DNA, the CDR3 is TGCAGTGCTAGGGCGGGGGACCAGCCAACCTACGAGCAGTACTTC. The chain employs TRBV20-1 and TRBJ2-7; TRBD2 aligns across 7 bases. With 3 bases clipped from V and 2 bases from J, the junction kept 10 bases outside the gene matches. Germline V gives CDR1 DFQATT, CDR2 SNEGSKA (reference sequence). CDR3 length: 15 residues.

This clonotype was seen repeatedly, ten times or more. The rearrangement uses TRBV29-1 and TRBJ2-7; 8 bases line up with TRBD2. CDR3 length: 13 amino acids. J lost 4 bases, V lost 6 bases, and 8 bases had no gene match. From germline, CDR1 is SQVTM and CDR2 ANQGSEA. CDR3 region: CSVETGGGYEQYF. CDR3 bases: TGCAGCGTGGAAACGGGAGGGGGATACGAGCAGTACTTC.

This clonotype showed up just a few times. The chain carries TRBV6-6 and TRBJ1-5; D not resolved. V was cut by 9 bases and J by 2 bases, with 17 bases left in between. Germline-derived CDR1 and CDR2 are MNHNY and SVGAGI (reference sequence). This CDR3 is 15 amino acids long. CDR3 nucleotide sequence: TGTGCCAGTAAACCGAATAGGTATGGCAATCAGCCCCAGCATTTT. Its protein is CASKPNRYGNQPQHF.

The chain employs TRBV7-9 and TRBJ2-5; 7 bases map to TRBD2. V was pared by 7 bases and J by 2 bases, with 4 bases of the junction left unmatched. Looked up from germline, CDR1 is SEHNR and CDR2 is FQNEAQ (reference sequence). The CDR3 extends over 13 amino acids. In DNA form, the CDR3 reads TGTGCCAGCACTCGACTAGCTCAAGAGACCCAGTACTTC. It specifies CASTRLAQETQYF. Together with reference TRBV7-9 and TRBJ2-5, the CDR3 gives the full variable domain: DTGVSQNPRHKITKRGQNVTFRCDPISEHNRLYWYRQTLGQGPEFLTYFQNEAQLEKSRLLSDRFSAERPKGSFSTLEIQRTEQGDSAMYLCASTRLAQETQYFGPGTRLLVL.

This sequence joins TRBV10-3 and TRBJ1-1, with 7 bases lining up with TRBD1. The CDR3 contains 12 residues. V was pared by 5 bases and J by 7 bases, with 4 bases of the junction left unmatched. CDR1 is ENHRY, CDR2 SYGVKD, per germline. The CDR3: CAISSGQDEAFF. The CDR3 DNA follows: TGTGCCATCAGTTCCGGACAGGATGAAGCTTTCTTT.

This clonotype was seen only once. The chain recombines TRBV29-1 with TRBJ2-5, with D possibly matching TRBD1 (6 bases). V was cut by 7 bases and J by 5 bases, with 20 bases left in between. This CDR3 is 14 amino acids long. CDR1 SQVTM and CDR2 ANQGSEA come from the germline V gene. The CDR3 DNA reads as TGCAGCGCTGGAGGCAGGGGTACCTTTGAGACCCAGTACTTC. Its translation is CSAGGRGTFETQYF.

The chain employs TRBV29-1 and TRBJ1-1; TRBD1 matches at 8 bases. The CDR3 runs 12 residues. In germline, CDR1 is SQVTM, CDR2 ANQGSEA. V lost 8 bases and J lost 6; bases outside the gene matches: 8. The CDR3 DNA sequence: TGCAGCTTGGGACAGGCTTATGCTGAAGCTTTCTTT. Its translation is CSLGQAYAEAFF.